Below, 31 T cell receptor beta chains from the same sample are listed, as sequenced in a study of shared clonotypes between healthy human individuals. The repertoire was sequenced with immunoSEQ multiplex PCR; TCRdb's copy has only in-frame clones and lacks some. The sample carries about 2 million clones, about 95% recorded once. Terminally differentiated effector memory CD45RA+ cells were excluded from the naive CD8 cells, which were CD45RO-negative and positively selected for CCR7. The sample taken for sequencing was naive CD8+ T cells sorted from blood. The receptors stem from a man aged 18 to 30 in good health.

The chain joins TRBV5-1 to TRBJ1-1; D is unclear. V was trimmed by 4 bases and J by 1 base, leaving 11 bases between them. This CDR3 is built from 14 residues. From germline, CDR1 is SGHRS and CDR2 YFSETQ. The CDR3 sequence is CASSPGIRNTEAFF. The CDR3 DNA reads as TGCGCCAGCAGCCCTGGGATCCGGAACACTGAAGCTTTCTTT.

V and J are TRBV5-6 and TRBJ2-1; tentatively, D is TRBD1 or TRBD2 (6 bases each). This CDR3 region has 17 residues. Deletions cut 4 bases from V and 7 bases from J, with 24 bases between. Germline V gives CDR1 SGHDT, CDR2 YYEEEE. CDR3 loop: CASSTRAGGEMWNEQFF. The CDR3 DNA follows: TGTGCCAGCAGCACGCGTGCCGGGGGCGAAATGTGGAATGAGCAGTTCTTC. Supplemented by reference TRBV5-6 and TRBJ2-1, the full variable domain reads DAGVTQSPTHLIKTRGQQVTLRCSPKSGHDTVSWYQQALGQGPQFIFQYYEEEERQRGNFPDRFSGHQFPNYSSELNVNALLLGDSALYLCASSTRAGGEMWNEQFFGPGTRLTVL.

Concerning this clone itself: Additional DNA sequences in this sample encode the identical CDR3. The chain is built from TRBV6-1 and TRBJ2-3, with D uncertain. V was shortened by 0 bases and J by 1 base, with 8 bases between the two germline ends. This CDR3 has 15 residues. Germline V gives CDR1 MNHNS, CDR2 SASEGT. This CDR3 is CASSEALWGTDTQYF. The CDR3 bases are TGTGCCAGCAGTGAAGCGCTTTGGGGCACAGATACGCAGTATTTT.

The rearrangement links TRBV10-3 to TRBJ1-2, with D hard to call. This CDR3 has 16 amino acids. With 3 bases removed from V and 6 bases from J, the gap between germline ends came to 20 bases. Per the germline V gene, CDR1 is ENHRY and CDR2 is SYGVKD. CDR3 protein: CAISDQDGPLGNGYTF. Here the CDR3 DNA reads TGTGCCATCAGTGACCAAGACGGCCCCCTTGGAAATGGCTACACCTTC.

Concerning this clone: The identical CDR3 is also encoded by other nucleotide sequences in the sample. The chain has TRBV9 and TRBJ2-2; D gene uncertain. The CDR3 is 13 residues long. CDR1 is SGDLS, CDR2 YYNGEE, per germline. Deletions cut 3 bases from V and 1 base from J, with 4 bases between. The CDR3 reads CASSALNTGELFF. The DNA for the CDR3 is TGTGCCAGCAGCGCCCTGAACACCGGGGAGCTGTTTTTT.

The rearrangement uses TRBV11-2 and TRBJ2-5; maybe TRBD2 (5 bases). The V end was cut by 5 bases, the J end by 0 bases, with 13 bases between. Looked up from germline, CDR1 is SGHAT and CDR2 is FQNNGV. This CDR3 has 15 residues. The CDR3 is CASSLGLMYQETQYF. CDR3 coding DNA: TGTGCCAGCAGCCTCGGACTTATGTACCAAGAGACCCAGTACTTC. Based on the CDR3 plus reference TRBV11-2 and TRBJ2-5, the full variable domain is EAGVAQSPRYKIIEKRQSVAFWCNPISGHATLYWYQQILGQGPKLLIQFQNNGVVDDSQLPKDRFSAERLKGVDSTLKIQPAKLEDSAVYLCASSLGLMYQETQYFGPGTRLLVL.

The rearrangement joins TRBV6-6 to TRBJ2-7; 7 nucleotides align to TRBD1. Germline loops: CDR1 MNHNY, CDR2 SVGAGI (reference sequence). J lost 1 base, V lost 4 bases, and 4 bases had no gene match. This CDR3 spans 14 amino acids. The CDR3 DNA reads TGTGCCAGCAGTTCGACAGGGATGTCCTACGAGCAGTACTTC. Amino acid sequence: CASSSTGMSYEQYF.

The rearrangement uses TRBV10-3 and TRBJ2-3; D might be TRBD1 (5 bases). Per the germline V gene, CDR1 is ENHRY and CDR2 is SYGVKD. This CDR3 contains 17 residues. V dropped 3 bases and J dropped 8 bases, with 24 bases sitting between them. The DNA for the CDR3 is TGTGCCATCAGTGATTCAAAAACAGGCACTCCTGCTCTTACGCAGTATTTT. The encoded protein is CAISDSKTGTPALTQYF.

The chain couples TRBV9 to TRBJ1-6; perhaps TRBD1 as D (5 bases). The V end was cut by 0 bases, the J end by 9 bases, with 19 bases between. The CDR3 length is 17 residues. Per germline, CDR1 SGDLS and CDR2 YYNGEE. The CDR3 reads CASSVGGDPVSGSPLHF. In nucleotides, the CDR3 is TGTGCCAGCAGCGTAGGAGGGGACCCCGTTTCAGGTTCACCCCTCCACTTT. The whole variable domain, remainder taken from reference TRBV9 and TRBJ1-6, is DSGVTQTPKHLITATGQRVTLRCSPRSGDLSVYWYQQSLDQGLQFLIQYYNGEERAKGNILERFSAQQFPDLHSELNLSSLELGDSALYFCASSVGGDPVSGSPLHFGNGTRLTVT.

V usage is TRBV7-6 and J usage is TRBJ1-1, with D possibly being TRBD1 (5 bases). Germline V gives CDR1 SGHVS, CDR2 FNYEAQ. CDR3 length: 14 residues. V lost 3 bases and J 3 bases, leaving 11 bases between the germline ends. For the CDR3, the DNA is TGTGCCAGCAGCTTGGGACCTCTGGACACTGAAGCTTTCTTT. This codes for CASSLGPLDTEAFF. The variable domain in full, completed from reference TRBV7-6 and TRBJ1-1, reads GAGVSQSPRYKVTKRGQDVALRCDPISGHVSLYWYRQALGQGPEFLTYFNYEAQQDKSGLPNDRFSAERPEGSISTLTIQRTEQRDSAMYRCASSLGPLDTEAFFGQGTRLTVV.

This clone occurred once. A much larger clone differs by one base, so this may be a read error. The sample carries other DNA sequences with the same CDR3. The chain has TRBV11-2 and TRBJ2-7; D gene uncertain. The CDR3 contains 10 residues. The V end lost 6 bases, the J end lost 3 bases, and 3 bases lay between the germline ends. Germline assignment: CDR1 SGHAT and CDR2 FQNNGV. The CDR3 is CASSNYEQYF. The CDR3 nucleotides are TGTGCCAGCAGTAACTACGAGCAGTACTTC.

This chain joins TRBV7-9 and TRBJ2-2, with 7 bases matching TRBD2. Germline CDR1 is SEHNR and CDR2 is FQNEAQ (reference sequence). The V segment lost 5 bases and the J segment 7 bases; nucleotides outside the gene matches: 10. This CDR3 is built from 15 residues. The CDR3 coding sequence is TGTGCCAGCAGCGACCGGGAGGTTGAGGTCGGGGAGCTGTTTTTT. Its translation is CASSDREVEVGELFF. The whole variable domain, remainder taken from reference TRBV7-9 and TRBJ2-2, is DTGVSQNPRHKITKRGQNVTFRCDPISEHNRLYWYRQTLGQGPEFLTYFQNEAQLEKSRLLSDRFSAERPKGSFSTLEIQRTEQGDSAMYLCASSDREVEVGELFFGEGSRLTVL.

V is TRBV7-9 and J is TRBJ1-1; weak D call: TRBD1 (6 bases). This CDR3 is built from 13 residues. Deletions cut 4 bases from V and 5 bases from J, with 11 bases between. Germline assignment: CDR1 SEHNR and CDR2 FQNEAQ (reference sequence). The CDR3 loop is CASSYRGGTEAFF. CDR3 sequence (DNA): TGTGCCAGCAGCTATCGAGGGGGAACTGAAGCTTTCTTT.

This sequence joins TRBV4-1 and TRBJ2-3; TRBD2 aligns across 10 bases. The CDR3 extends over 17 amino acids. Germline loops: CDR1 MGHRA, CDR2 YSYEKL. J was trimmed by 4 bases and V by 0 bases; bases with no gene match: 7. DNA of the CDR3: TGCGCCAGCAGCCAAGATGGTGGACTAGCGGAGGCAGATACGCAGTATTTT. Its translation: CASSQDGGLAEADTQYF.

Remarks on this clone: This same CDR3 is encoded by further DNA sequences in the sample. This sequence joins TRBV27 and TRBJ1-1, with D perhaps matching TRBD1 (6 bases). The germline V and J ends were trimmed by 3 bases and 1 base, with 9 bases remaining between them. This CDR3 contains 14 residues. Germline lookup yields CDR1 MNHEY and CDR2 SMNVEV (reference sequence). CDR3 region: CASSFLQGNTEAFF. CDR3 bases: TGTGCCAGCAGTTTCTTACAGGGGAACACTGAAGCTTTCTTT.

V usage is TRBV15 and J usage is TRBJ1-3; 7 bases agree with TRBD1. V lost 8 bases, J lost 4 bases, and 5 bases stayed unmatched. Germline CDR1 LNHNV, CDR2 YYDKDF (reference sequence). CDR3 length: 13 amino acids. CDR3 amino acids: CATGGTVGNTIYF. The CDR3 DNA follows: TGTGCCACCGGTGGGACAGTGGGAAACACCATATATTTT.

In regard to this clone: One end of the junction fails to match germline, which may point to a read error. V and J are TRBV7-7 and TRBJ2-1; 11 nucleotides align to TRBD2. The CDR3 extends over 14 amino acids. Germline V gene lookup returns CDR1 SSHAT and CDR2 FNYEAQ (reference sequence). CDR3 sequence: CASSVTSGSSEQFF. The CDR3 DNA reads TGTGCTAGCAGCGTCACTAGCGGGAGTTCGGAGCAGTTCTTC.

The chain combines TRBV28 with TRBJ2-7, with 7 bases identical to TRBD2. V was pared by 6 bases and J by 2 bases, with 10 bases of the junction left unmatched. The CDR3 contains 15 residues. Per germline, CDR1 MDHEN and CDR2 SYDVKM. The CDR3: CASSHYGLGAYEQYF. The CDR3 nucleotides are TGTGCCAGCAGCCATTATGGACTAGGGGCCTACGAGCAGTACTTC.

The rearrangement uses TRBV4-3 and TRBJ2-1; D tentatively reads TRBD1 or TRBD2 (5 bases each). This CDR3 is built from 16 residues. Per the germline V gene, CDR1 is LGHNA and CDR2 is YSLEER. The V gene lost 0 bases and the J gene lost 8 bases, with 17 bases spanning the gap. The CDR3 spells CASSQEAYGVGHEQFF. CDR3 sequence (DNA): TGCGCCAGCAGCCAAGAGGCGTACGGGGTGGGACATGAGCAGTTCTTC.

Regarding this clone: Other nucleotide sequences from this sample produce the same CDR3. The chain carries TRBV27 and TRBJ2-3; no firm D call. V dropped 5 bases and J dropped 3 bases, with 12 bases sitting between them. Per the germline V gene, CDR1 is MNHEY and CDR2 is SMNVEV (reference sequence). CDR3 size: 14 residues. The CDR3 sequence: CASSPLGGTDTQYF. CDR3 in DNA: TGTGCCAGCAGTCCCCTCGGCGGAACAGATACGCAGTATTTT.

This rearrangement joins TRBV7-9 to TRBJ2-7; D is unresolved. Germline loops: CDR1 SEHNR, CDR2 FQNEAQ (reference sequence). V lost 8 bases, J lost 6 bases, and 14 bases lay in between. This CDR3 contains 12 residues. Here the CDR3 DNA reads TGTGCCAGCGTTACCCCTTTCGGCGAGCAGTACTTC. Its protein product is CASVTPFGEQYF.

CDR3 sequence (DNA): TGTGCCAGCAGTCCCCGACTAATCGGGGAGACCCAGTACTTC. Translating it yields CASSPRLIGETQYF. This chain uses TRBV25-1 with TRBJ2-5; the D gene is possibly TRBD2 (5 bases). Between the trimmed V and J ends, which lost 5 bases and 5 bases, there was a span of 15 bases. This CDR3 has 14 residues. Germline V lookup: CDR1 MGHDK, CDR2 SYGVNS. Together with reference TRBV25-1 and TRBJ2-5, the CDR3 gives the full variable domain: EADIYQTPRYLVIGTGKKITLECSQTMGHDKMYWYQQDPGMELHLIHYSYGVNSTEKGDLSSESTVSRIRTEHFPLTLESARPSHTSQYLCASSPRLIGETQYFGPGTRLLVL.

This clone has only one observation. The chain recombines TRBV5-4 with TRBJ1-1; D is unclear. Trimming took 4 bases from V and 4 from J, leaving 8 bases between them. The germline CDR1 and CDR2 sequences are SGHNT and YYREEE (reference sequence). This CDR3 region has 12 residues. The CDR3 DNA is TGTGCCAGCAGCAACGAGGGCACTGAAGCTTTCTTT. Translation gives CASSNEGTEAFF.

This chain connects TRBV6-5 to TRBJ1-1, with TRBD1 matching over 8 bases. The CDR3 extends over 13 amino acids. The germline V gene has CDR1 MNHEY and CDR2 SVGAGI. J was trimmed by 0 bases and V by 6 bases; bases with no gene match: 0. The CDR3 sequence: CASRTGVNTEAFF. The CDR3 region has the DNA TGTGCCAGCAGGACAGGGGTGAACACTGAAGCTTTCTTT.

The V and J genes are TRBV27 and TRBJ2-2; the D gene is possibly TRBD2 (6 bases). Germline V CDR1 and CDR2: MNHEY, SMNVEV (reference sequence). Trimming cost V 7 bases and J 7 bases, with 16 bases left between them. The CDR3 extends over 14 amino acids. The CDR3 DNA reads as TGTGCCAGCATCCAAGGAGGGGTCGGCGGGGAGCTGTTTTTT. Translating it yields CASIQGGVGGELFF.

As for this clone: Other nucleotide sequences from this sample produce the same CDR3. This chain joins TRBV4-1 and TRBJ2-1; TRBD2 is a possible D gene (5 bases). The V end was cut by 1 base, the J end by 2 bases, with 9 bases between. The CDR3 runs to 15 residues. CDR1 is MGHRA and CDR2 is YSYEKL in the germline V gene. CDR3 sequence reads: CASSQGLAPYNEQFF. As DNA, the CDR3 is TGCGCCAGCAGCCAAGGCCTAGCCCCCTACAATGAGCAGTTCTTC.

This clone was detected only once. The chain has TRBV7-2 and TRBJ2-3; D possibly uses TRBD1 or TRBD2 (5 bases each). From germline, CDR1 is SGHTA and CDR2 FQGNSA. There are 14 residues in the CDR3. V shed 5 bases and J shed 4 bases, with 13 bases lying between them. The CDR3 sequence: CASSPPGPPDTQYF. The CDR3 DNA follows: TGTGCCAGCAGCCCCCCGGGGCCGCCAGATACGCAGTATTTT.

The chain uses TRBV7-2 and TRBJ2-2, with 7 bases that match TRBD1. Losses at the gene ends were 5 bases for V and 1 base for J; bases not matched to a gene: 10. The length of the CDR3 is 17 residues. From germline, CDR1 is SGHTA and CDR2 FQGNSA. CDR3 coding DNA: TGTGCCAGCAGCAAACTATGGACAGGCCTGAACACCGGGGAGCTGTTTTTT. Protein: CASSKLWTGLNTGELFF.

This chain connects TRBV4-1 to TRBJ2-7; TRBD1 aligns across 8 bases. The trim removed 5 bases at V and 3 bases at J, leaving 9 bases unmatched. CDR3 length: 15 residues. The germline CDR1 and CDR2 sequences are MGHRA and YSYEKL. The CDR3 DNA reads as TGCGCCAGCAGCTCCCGACAGGGGCAAAACTACGAGCAGTACTTC. Encoded protein: CASSSRQGQNYEQYF.

The J gene is TRBJ2-1, the V gene TRBV5-1; 8 bases are a match to TRBD2. This CDR3 region has 16 residues. CDR1 SGHRS and CDR2 YFSETQ come from the germline V gene. After removal of 5 bases from V and 8 bases from J, the junction contained 15 bases not matched to a gene. The CDR3 nucleotides are TGCGCCAGCAGTATTAGCCTTGTGGTAGCGGGATATGAGCAGTTCTTC. It yields the protein CASSISLVVAGYEQFF.

The chain has TRBV5-4 and TRBJ1-1, with 8 bases matching TRBD1. The V gene's germline CDR1 is SGHNT and CDR2 YYREEE (reference sequence). J lost 9 bases, V lost 0 bases, and 7 bases had no gene match. The CDR3 is 14 amino acids. The CDR3 coding sequence is TGTGCCAGCAGCTTGGCAGGGGGCGGTATCCAAGCTTTCTTT. As protein: CASSLAGGGIQAFF. The entire variable domain, with the rest obtained from reference TRBV5-4 and TRBJ1-1, is as follows: ETGVTQSPTHLIKTRGQQVTLRCSSQSGHNTVSWYQQALGQGPQFIFQYYREEENGRGNFPPRFSGLQFPNYSSELNVNALELDDSALYLCASSLAGGGIQAFFGQGTRLTVV.